The 23 T cell receptor beta chains listed next were all sequenced from one sample in a study of Tregs in tolerant kidney transplant recipients. TCRdb's copy holds only in-frame clones and misses some; the assay was immunoSEQ multiplex PCR. The sample data list roughly 32,000 clones. Sequencing used CD8+ T cells from blood, obtained before the transplant. The receptors shown here come from a human donor who received a combined kidney and bone marrow transplant.

In the case of this clone: The CDR3 end lies 3 residues beyond the end of the read and is filled in from the germline J gene. The J gene is TRBJ2-1, the V gene TRBV10-3; 11 bases are shared with TRBD2. CDR3 length: 18 amino acids. The germline gives CDR1 ENHRY, CDR2 SYGVKD. V dropped 3 bases and J dropped 5; count of bases not matched to a gene: 12. The DNA read from the CDR3 is TGTGCCATCAGTGATTTAGCGGGAGGGCCACCGGAGAACAATGAG. This gives the protein CAISDLAGGPPENNE. From start to end, the CDR3 is CAISDLAGGPPENNEQFF.

Comments on this clone: Sequencing ends 3 residues short of the CDR3 end; the germline J gene provides the rest. The chain couples TRBV16 to TRBJ2-1; D perhaps matches TRBD2 (5 bases). CDR3 size: 15 residues. The ends were cut back, 1 base at V and 2 bases at J, with 9 bases in the middle. Germline values: CDR1 KGHSY, CDR2 FQNENV. The CDR3 sequence is CASSQLAGTYNEQFF. CDR3 DNA, as far as it was read: TGTGCCAGCAGCCAATTGGCGGGCACCTACAATGAG. Complete variable domain (other parts from reference TRBV16 and TRBJ2-1): GEEVAQTPKHLVRGEGQKAKLYCAPIKGHSYVFWYQQVLKNEFKFLISFQNENVFDETGMPKERFSAKCLPNSPCSLEIQATKLEDSAVYFCASSQLAGTYNEQFFGPGTRLTVL.

As to this clone: The observed sequence ends 3 residues before the CDR3 terminus, with the missing tail filled in from the germline J gene. The chain uses TRBV7-3 and TRBJ2-3; 7 bases align to TRBD2. Germline values: CDR1 SGHTA, CDR2 FQGTGA. The CDR3 loop spans 15 amino acids. The trim removed 2 bases at V and 5 bases at J, leaving 7 bases unmatched. The CDR3 DNA, read in part, is TGTGCCAGCAGCTTAGCGGCGGGAGAGTTAGATACG. Amino acid sequence: CASSLAAGELDT. The whole CDR3 region reads CASSLAAGELDTQYF.

A note on this clone: The read ends 3 residues before the CDR3 terminus; that terminus is restored from the germline J gene. V usage is TRBV29-1 and J usage is TRBJ1-1; 7 bases align to TRBD1. Trimming at V came to 6 bases and at J to 5 bases, leaving 9 bases not matched to a gene. From germline, CDR1 is SQVTM and CDR2 ANQGSEA. The CDR3 is 13 amino acids. This chain's CDR3 is CSVPGTAWTEAFF. The sequenced CDR3 bases are TGCAGCGTCCCCGGGACAGCTTGGACTGAA.

About this clone: The read ends 3 residues early relative to the CDR3; the germline J gene fills the gap. V usage is TRBV6-1 and J usage is TRBJ2-7, with unresolved D. Per the germline V gene, CDR1 is MNHNS and CDR2 is SASEGT. The CDR3 length is 15 residues. Between the trimmed V and J ends, which lost 2 bases and 2 bases, there was a span of 13 bases. The CDR3: CASSEWSAMAYEQYF. CDR3 DNA (partial): TGTGCCAGCAGTGAATGGTCCGCTATGGCCTACGAG.

A word on this clone: Read sequence stops 3 residues before the CDR3 end, and the germline J gene provides the missing end. The gene calls are TRBV6-1 and TRBJ1-5; 9 bases map to TRBD1. Losses at the gene ends were 0 bases for V and 5 bases for J; bases not matched to a gene: 8. This CDR3 region has 17 residues. Germline CDR1 and CDR2: MNHNS and SASEGT. CDR3 DNA (partial): TGTGCCAGCAGTGAAGCGCGGGGGACAGGGCTACATCAGCCC. Amino acids: CASSEARGTGLHQP. The whole CDR3 protein reads CASSEARGTGLHQPQHF.

Points on this clone: The read falls 3 residues short of the CDR3 end, and the missing part is taken from the germline J gene. J is TRBJ2-1 and V is TRBV19; 10 nucleotides line up with TRBD1. Germline CDR1 LNHDA, CDR2 SQIVND (reference sequence). CDR3 length: 16 amino acids. J was trimmed by 4 bases and V by 8 bases; bases with no gene match: 11. The CDR3 loop reads CASCARTGGNYNEQFF. The sequenced CDR3 bases are TGTGCCAGTTGTGCGCGGACAGGGGGAAATTACAATGAG.

The part of the CDR3 DNA that was read is TGTGCCAGTAGTATAGTCTACAGGGGGCTCCAGTACGAG. It encodes CASSIVYRGLQYE. The entire CDR3 protein reads CASSIVYRGLQYEQYF. The J gene is TRBJ2-7, the V gene TRBV19, with 9 bases aligning to TRBD1. The read terminates 3 residues ahead of where the CDR3 ends, so the germline J gene completes it. Trimming cost V 1 base and J 4 bases; bases outside gene matches: 8. CDR3 length: 16 amino acids. Per the germline V gene, CDR1 is LNHDA and CDR2 is SQIVND (reference sequence).

Of note for this clone: A junction end diverges from the germline sequence, so it may reflect a read error. The sequenced fragment ends 3 residues before the CDR3 boundary, so the rest is inferred from the germline J gene. V is TRBV4-2 and J is TRBJ1-2; D uncertain. CDR1 and CDR2 (germline): LGHNA, YNFKEQ. The CDR3 has 14 residues. The sequenced CDR3 bases are TGCGCCAGCAGCCACATACAGAAGAACTATGGC. Protein sequence: CASSHIQKNYG. The full-length CDR3 reads as CASSHIQKNYGYTF.

About this clone: The CDR3 end is not reached by the read, which stops 3 residues before it; the germline J gene fills it in. This sequence joins TRBV7-3 and TRBJ1-1; TRBD1 aligns across 11 bases. Germline CDR1 reads SGHTA; CDR2 reads FQGTGA. V shed 4 bases, J shed 4 bases, and the junction held 5 bases outside the gene matches. This CDR3 spans 15 amino acids. CDR3 residues: CASSWTGGAGTEAFF. CDR3 DNA, as far as it was read: TGTGCCAGCAGCTGGACAGGGGGCGCAGGCACTGAA.

Concerning this clone: The read terminates 3 residues before the CDR3 end, so the remaining end is supplied by the germline J gene. The chain couples TRBV19 to TRBJ2-1; 8 positions match TRBD2. CDR1 and CDR2 from the germline V gene are LNHDA and SQIVND (reference sequence). V was pared by 6 bases and J by 7 bases, with 5 bases of the junction left unmatched. This CDR3 is built from 13 residues. The CDR3 bases that were read are TGTGCCAGTAGGGCGGGAGGATTAAATGAG. This translates into CASRAGGLNE. The full CDR3 protein reads CASRAGGLNEQFF.

Concerning this clone itself: The read stops 3 residues short of the end of the CDR3; the missing end is completed from the germline J gene. The chain is built from TRBV7-9 and TRBJ2-2, with TRBD2 matching 13 bases. This CDR3 region has 14 residues. V shed 7 bases, J shed 6 bases, and the junction held 2 bases outside the gene matches. Germline V gene data show CDR1 as SEHNR and CDR2 as FQNEAQ (reference sequence). The CDR3 DNA, read in part, is TGTGCCAGCAAAGGACTAGCGGGAGCCGGGGAG. Translated: CASKGLAGAGE. The CDR3 as a whole reads CASKGLAGAGELFF.

With respect to this clone: The read comes to an end 3 residues before the CDR3 does, leaving the germline J gene to fill in the end. The J gene is TRBJ2-2, the V gene TRBV2; no clear D gene. V was clipped by 0 bases and J by 6 bases, with 14 bases between them. The CDR3 spans 16 residues. Germline values: CDR1 SNHLY, CDR2 FYNNEI. The CDR3 is CASSEALLVLPGELFF. CDR3 bases read: TGTGCCAGCAGTGAAGCGCTATTGGTCCTCCCCGGGGAG. The variable domain in full, completed from reference TRBV2 and TRBJ2-2, reads EPEVTQTPSHQVTQMGQEVILRCVPISNHLYFYWYRQILGQKVEFLVSFYNNEISEKSEIFDDQFSVERPDGSNFTLKIRSTKLEDSAMYFCASSEALLVLPGELFFGEGSRLTVL.

Worth noting for this clone: The observed sequence ends 3 residues before the CDR3 terminus, with the missing tail filled in from the germline J gene. This sequence joins TRBV20-1 and TRBJ2-2, with unresolved D. The germline V and J ends were trimmed by 0 bases and 3 bases, with 5 bases remaining between them. Germline loops: CDR1 DFQATT, CDR2 SNEGSKA (reference sequence). The CDR3 contains 13 residues. CDR3 region: CSARDRDTGELFF. Incomplete CDR3 DNA: TGCAGTGCTAGAGACCGTGACACCGGGGAG.

Comment on this clone: The CDR3 goes on 3 residues after the read ends, and that part is filled in from the germline J gene. The chain carries TRBV20-1 and TRBJ2-7; 13 positions match TRBD2. The germline V gene encodes CDR1 DFQATT and CDR2 SNEGSKA (reference sequence). Losses at the gene ends were 6 bases for V and 0 bases for J; bases not matched to a gene: 5. This CDR3 comprises 15 residues. The CDR3 spells CSARGTSGVSYEQYF. The CDR3 bases that were read are TGCAGTGCCCGGGGGACTAGCGGGGTCTCCTACGAG.

Remarks on this clone: The read gets to within 3 residues of the CDR3 end, and the germline J gene fills in the rest. This chain connects TRBV11-2 to TRBJ2-7; possibly TRBD2 for D (6 bases). There are 14 residues in the CDR3. Between the trimmed V and J ends, which lost 0 bases and 5 bases, there was a span of 11 bases. The germline gives CDR1 SGHAT, CDR2 FQNNGV. The CDR3 sequence: CASSLDRGSHEQYF. The DNA read from the CDR3 is TGTGCCAGCAGCTTAGATCGGGGGTCTCACGAG. The full variable domain, with the rest looked up from reference TRBV11-2 and TRBJ2-7, is EAGVAQSPRYKIIEKRQSVAFWCNPISGHATLYWYQQILGQGPKLLIQFQNNGVVDDSQLPKDRFSAERLKGVDSTLKIQPAKLEDSAVYLCASSLDRGSHEQYFGPGTRLTVT.

A remark on this clone: The DNA ends 3 residues before the CDR3 does, and the rest of the CDR3 is filled in from the germline J gene. This sequence joins TRBV7-2 and TRBJ2-1; 7 bases agree with TRBD2. The CDR3 consists of 13 residues. The germline gives CDR1 SGHTA, CDR2 FQGNSA. With 6 bases clipped from V and 8 bases from J, the junction kept 7 bases outside the gene matches. The DNA read from the CDR3 is TGTGCCAGCAGGCCTTCGACTAGCCATGAG. Translation: CASRPSTSHE. The full CDR3 sequence reads CASRPSTSHEQFF.

A remark on this clone: The sequence runs out 3 residues before the end of the CDR3; the remainder is reconstructed from the germline J gene. The chain recombines TRBV6-1 with TRBJ2-7, with D possibly TRBD2 on 5 matching bases. CDR3 length: 14 residues. Germline loops: CDR1 MNHNS, CDR2 SASEGT. Trimming pared 4 bases from V and 4 bases from J, leaving 14 bases between. CDR3 region: CASSASSDVYEQYF. CDR3 DNA, as far as it was read: TGTGCCAGCAGTGCTAGCAGCGACGTTTACGAG.

As concerns this clone: The read is 3 residues too short to cover the CDR3 end, so that end is filled in from the germline J gene. This sequence joins TRBV7-6 and TRBJ2-3; 12 bases are a match to TRBD2. Germline V gene data show CDR1 as SGHVS and CDR2 as FNYEAQ. Germline trimming cut 1 base from V and 2 bases from J; bases unmatched to any gene: 7. The CDR3 length is 18 residues. CDR3 loop: CASSLDRTSGEFTDTQYF. The DNA read from the CDR3 is TGTGCCAGCAGCTTAGACCGGACTAGCGGGGAATTCACAGATACG.

Concerning this clone: The read gets to within 3 residues of the CDR3 end, and the germline J gene fills in the rest. The J gene is TRBJ1-1, the V gene TRBV19, with 7 nucleotides matching TRBD1. V lost 7 bases and J lost 7; bases outside the gene matches: 12. Germline V gene sequence: CDR1 LNHDA, CDR2 SQIVND (reference sequence). CDR3 length: 14 residues. The covered CDR3 bases are TGTGCCAGTAAATATAGGGGGCCGAGGGATGAA. Translation gives CASKYRGPRDE. From start to end, the CDR3 is CASKYRGPRDEAFF.

Concerning this clone itself: The DNA ends 3 residues before the CDR3 does, and the rest of the CDR3 is filled in from the germline J gene. The rearrangement joins TRBV5-1 to TRBJ2-7; D is unclear. V was trimmed by 6 bases and J by 0 bases, leaving 10 bases between them. Germline CDR1 reads SGHRS; CDR2 reads YFSETQ. The CDR3 covers 13 residues. The CDR3 region is CASIGASSYEQYF. The part of the CDR3 DNA that was read is TGCGCCAGCATTGGTGCGAGCTCCTACGAG.

Notes on this clone: The sequenced fragment ends 3 residues before the CDR3 boundary, so the rest is inferred from the germline J gene. The rearrangement joins TRBV30 to TRBJ1-1; D is undetermined. The CDR3 length is 12 residues. Trimming removed 4 bases from V and 5 bases from J, with 11 bases in between. Germline V gene lookup returns CDR1 GTSNPN and CDR2 SVGIG (reference sequence). The CDR3 DNA, read in part, is TGTGCCTGGACGACCTCCGGGACTGAA. This gives the protein CAWTTSGTE. The entire CDR3 is CAWTTSGTEAFF. Full variable domain (missing parts from reference TRBV30 and TRBJ1-1): SQTIHQWPATLVQPVGSPLSLECTVEGTSNPNLYWYRQAAGRGLQLLFYSVGIGQISSEVPQNLSASRPQDRQFILSSKKLLLSDSGFYLCAWTTSGTEAFFGQGTRLTVV.

Concerning this clone itself: The sequence runs out 3 residues before the end of the CDR3; the remainder is reconstructed from the germline J gene. The chain recombines TRBV11-2 with TRBJ2-7; TRBD2 might be the D (5 bases). Germline CDR1 and CDR2: SGHAT and FQNNGV. Trimming shortened V by 4 bases and J by 4 bases, and 17 bases separated the two germline ends. The length of the CDR3 is 15 residues. The chain's CDR3 is CASSSVRGSEYEQYF. The sequenced part of the CDR3 DNA is TGTGCCAGCAGCTCTGTTAGAGGGTCTGAGTACGAG.